The present T cell receptor (beta chain) was sequenced within a study of blood T cell repertoires in COVID-19. Study background: There were acute and convalescent COVID-19 samples, and they came from the United States, Italy and Spain.

As handled by the study authors: Reference gene primers were amplified, and this amplification served to estimate nucleated cell counts. Measured with immunoSEQ multiplex PCR; TCRdb has only the in-frame clones, and not every one. That table supplies the V and J calls and clone size; D and trimming were determined from the DNA. The table records tens of thousands of clones, approximately 85% of them present only once. Germline V lookup: CDR1 ENHRY, CDR2 SYGVKD. This CDR3 is 12 amino acids long. Trimming removed 10 bases at V and 0 bases at J, with 7 bases between. The V call is TRBV10-3, the J call TRBJ1-3, with no clear D. The source is a human donor in a cohort sampled during active COVID-19. The donor label of this sample is uncertain. Sequenced: peripheral blood. The DNA of the CDR3 is TGTGCCAACCGGGGCTCTGGAAACACCATATATTTT. This sequence encodes CANRGSGNTIYF.